This TCR beta chain is from a study of blood T cell repertoires in COVID-19 (dated by TCRdb to 2020 to 2021). General notes on the study: Samples covering the acute and convalescent phases of COVID-19 were provided by collaborators in the United States, Italy and Spain. The material from the prospective study consisted of cDNA or gDNA derived from T cells, B-cell-depleted T cells, or PBMCs. The dataset comprised deeply sampled blood TCRbeta repertoires from subjects exposed to, actively infected with, or recovered from COVID-19. The repertoires were released in a freely available public database intended as a resource for research on the immune response to SARS-CoV-2. Samples came from the ongoing ImmuneRACE study (first 160 participants) plus 1,254 subjects from 6 global collaborators. A de-identified subject ID, COVID-19 status, age in years and sex were almost always included in the sample metadata. Where available, HLA class I and class II types were taken from metadata supplied by the sample provider and were not determined by assay-based typing.

TCRbeta CDR3 regions were amplified from genomic DNA using the immunoSEQ Assay, a bias-controlled multiplex PCR. The paper's processing steps were these. Within the assay, amplification of reference gene primers was used to estimate how many nucleated cells each sample contained. To quantify the absolute abundance of each unique TCRbeta CDR3 rearrangement, sequence reads were collapsed and filtered. For each sample, productive Simpson clonality was calculated by taking the square root of Simpson's diversity index across productive rearrangements. The clones in this table, taken by TCRdb from immuneACCESS, are in-frame only. Not every clone is retained; where verified, under half of the shortfall comes from an unresolved V gene, and the cause of the rest is unknown. V and J calls and clone size are those listed in that table; D and trimming were worked out from the DNA. In all, the sample holds about 250,000 clones, and more than 75% of those were seen once. The top ten hold 1.6% of the sample.

On the study overall, not on this receptor specifically: The quantity of clinical and demographic metadata differed by source and by participant and was supplied without curation.

A second Seattle source provided samples from volunteer blood donors who had recovered from COVID-19. The collaborating institutions used their own protocols to collect whole blood in K2EDTA tubes. For TCRbeta analysis, collaborators shipped samples in one of three forms: frozen whole blood, isolated PBMCs, or DNA extracted from either of those sample types. A note on this clone: Its target antigen remains unknown. No per-base quality is available; no much larger clone lies one base away.

At the junction V is shortened by 1 base and J by 9 bases, with 6 bases in between. From a lookup of the germline V gene, CDR1 and CDR2 are SGHTA and FQGNSA. The cysteine opens and the phenylalanine closes a CDR3 of 11 amino acids. The sequence is cut down to CDR3 DNA, 33 bases in frame from base 1. Sequencing was performed on peripheral blood. This sequence uses TRBV7-2 and TRBJ2-5; the D region possibly corresponds to TRBD1 (6 bases align). This TCR derives from a woman aged 60 to 75 who had recovered from COVID-19. CDR3 reads: CASSLGGPQYF. The nucleotide sequence reads TGTGCCAGCAGCTTAGGGGGGCCCCAGTACTTC.